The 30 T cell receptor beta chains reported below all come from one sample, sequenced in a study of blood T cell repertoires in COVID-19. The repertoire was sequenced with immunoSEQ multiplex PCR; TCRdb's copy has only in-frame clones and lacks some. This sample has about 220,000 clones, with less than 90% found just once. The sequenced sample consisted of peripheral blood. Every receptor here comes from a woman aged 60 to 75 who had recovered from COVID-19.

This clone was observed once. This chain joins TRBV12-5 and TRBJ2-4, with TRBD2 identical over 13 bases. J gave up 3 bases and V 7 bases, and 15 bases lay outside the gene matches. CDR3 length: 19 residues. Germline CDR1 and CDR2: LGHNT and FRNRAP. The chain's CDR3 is CASAITLAGGPFVKNIQYF. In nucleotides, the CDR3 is TGTGCTAGTGCCATCACACTAGCGGGGGGGCCGTTTGTCAAAAACATTCAGTACTTC. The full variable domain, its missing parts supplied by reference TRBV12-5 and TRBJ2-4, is DARVTQTPRHKVTEMGQEVTMRCQPILGHNTVFWYRQTMMQGLELLAYFRNRAPLDDSGMPKDRFSAEMPDATLATLKIQPSEPRDSAVYFCASAITLAGGPFVKNIQYFGAGTRLSVL.

In DNA, the CDR3 is TGTGCCAGCAGTGAACGGATTAGGGGAACCGAGCAGTACTTC. Protein product: CASSERIRGTEQYF. This rearrangement joins TRBV6-1 to TRBJ2-7; TRBD1 might be the D (5 bases). There are 14 residues in the CDR3. The ends were cut back, 2 bases at V and 6 bases at J, with 14 bases in the middle. CDR1 and CDR2 from the germline V gene are MNHNS and SASEGT.

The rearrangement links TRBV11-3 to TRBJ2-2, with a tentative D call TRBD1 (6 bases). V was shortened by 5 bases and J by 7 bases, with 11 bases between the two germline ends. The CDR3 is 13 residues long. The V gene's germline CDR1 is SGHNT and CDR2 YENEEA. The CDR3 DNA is TGTGCCAGCAGCGACAGGAGTTACGGGGAGCTGTTTTTT. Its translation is CASSDRSYGELFF.

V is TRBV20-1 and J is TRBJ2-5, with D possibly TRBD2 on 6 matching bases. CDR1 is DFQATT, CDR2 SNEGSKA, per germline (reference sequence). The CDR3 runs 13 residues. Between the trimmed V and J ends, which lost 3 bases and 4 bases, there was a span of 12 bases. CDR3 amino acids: CSASIPGGETQYF. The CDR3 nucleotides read TGCAGTGCTAGTATCCCCGGGGGAGAGACCCAGTACTTC.

CDR3 region: CASSSEGRTGGQDTF. DNA of the CDR3: TGCGCCAGCAGCTCCGAGGGTCGGACAGGGGGCCAGGACACCTTC. The rearrangement links TRBV5-1 to TRBJ1-2; 11 bases line up with TRBD1. With 3 bases clipped from V and 12 bases from J, the junction kept 13 bases outside the gene matches. The CDR3 is 15 amino acids. Germline lookup yields CDR1 SGHRS and CDR2 YFSETQ.

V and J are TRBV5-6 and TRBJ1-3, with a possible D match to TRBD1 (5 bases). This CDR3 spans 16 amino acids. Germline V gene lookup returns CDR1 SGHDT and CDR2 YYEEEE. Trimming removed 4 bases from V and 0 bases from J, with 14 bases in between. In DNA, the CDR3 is TGTGCCAGCAGCACCGGGACTCTTGGCTCTGGAAACACCATATATTTT. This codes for CASSTGTLGSGNTIYF.

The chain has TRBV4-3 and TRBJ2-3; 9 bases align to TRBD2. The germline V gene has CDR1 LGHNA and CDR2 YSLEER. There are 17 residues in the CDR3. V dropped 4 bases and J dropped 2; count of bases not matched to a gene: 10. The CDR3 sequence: CASSPHPAGGATDTQYF. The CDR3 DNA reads TGCGCCAGCAGCCCCCACCCAGCGGGGGGTGCCACAGATACGCAGTATTTT.

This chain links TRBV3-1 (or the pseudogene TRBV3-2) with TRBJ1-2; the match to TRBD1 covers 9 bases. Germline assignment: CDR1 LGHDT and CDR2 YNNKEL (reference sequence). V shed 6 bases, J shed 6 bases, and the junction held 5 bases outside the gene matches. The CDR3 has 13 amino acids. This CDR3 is CASSKTGGDGYTF. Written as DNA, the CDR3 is TGTGCCAGCAGTAAAACAGGGGGCGATGGCTACACCTTC.

The CDR3, as DNA: TGCGCCAGCAGCCGTAGCCGCACTGAAGCTTTCTTT. As protein: CASSRSRTEAFF. The chain is built from TRBV4-1 and TRBJ1-1, with unresolved D. The CDR3 is 12 amino acids. V lost 4 bases, J lost 4 bases, and 7 bases lay in between. CDR1 MGHRA and CDR2 YSYEKL come from the germline V gene.

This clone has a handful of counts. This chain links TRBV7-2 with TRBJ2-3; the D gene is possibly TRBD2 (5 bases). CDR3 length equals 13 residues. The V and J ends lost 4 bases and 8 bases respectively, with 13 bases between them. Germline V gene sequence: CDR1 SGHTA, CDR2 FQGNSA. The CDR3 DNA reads TGTGCCAGCAGCTCAAAGAGGGCAGGTACGCAGTATTTT. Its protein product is CASSSKRAGTQYF. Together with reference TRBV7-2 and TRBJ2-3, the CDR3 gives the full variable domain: GAGVSQSPSNKVTEKGKDVELRCDPISGHTALYWYRQSLGQGLEFLIYFQGNSAPDKSGLPSDRFSAERTGGSVSTLTIQRTQQEDSAVYLCASSSKRAGTQYFGPGTRLTVL.

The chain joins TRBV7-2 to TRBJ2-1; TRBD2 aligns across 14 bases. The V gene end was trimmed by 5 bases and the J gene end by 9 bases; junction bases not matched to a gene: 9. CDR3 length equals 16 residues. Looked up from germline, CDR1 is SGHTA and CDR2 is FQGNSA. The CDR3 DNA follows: TGTGCCAGCAGCGTCGATAGACTAGCGGGGGGGCGTGAGCAGTTCTTC. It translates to CASSVDRLAGGREQFF.

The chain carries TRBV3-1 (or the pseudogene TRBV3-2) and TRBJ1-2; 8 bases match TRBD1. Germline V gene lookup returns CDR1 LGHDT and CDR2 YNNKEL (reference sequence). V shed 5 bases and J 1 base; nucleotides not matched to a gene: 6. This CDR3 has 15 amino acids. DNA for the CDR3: TGTGCCAGCAGCGGACAGGGCTCCCTTAACTATGGCTACACCTTC. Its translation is CASSGQGSLNYGYTF.

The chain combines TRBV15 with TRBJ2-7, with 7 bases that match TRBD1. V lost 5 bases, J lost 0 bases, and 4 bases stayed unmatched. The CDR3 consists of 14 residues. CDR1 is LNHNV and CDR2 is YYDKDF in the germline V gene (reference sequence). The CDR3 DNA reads TGTGCCACCAGCCGAGGGGGCGGCTCCTACGAGCAGTACTTC. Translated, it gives CATSRGGGSYEQYF. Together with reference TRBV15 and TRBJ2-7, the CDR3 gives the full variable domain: DAMVIQNPRYQVTQFGKPVTLSCSQTLNHNVMYWYQQKSSQAPKLLFHYYDKDFNNEADTPDNFQSRRPNTSFCFLDIRSPGLGDTAMYLCATSRGGGSYEQYFGPGTRLTVT.

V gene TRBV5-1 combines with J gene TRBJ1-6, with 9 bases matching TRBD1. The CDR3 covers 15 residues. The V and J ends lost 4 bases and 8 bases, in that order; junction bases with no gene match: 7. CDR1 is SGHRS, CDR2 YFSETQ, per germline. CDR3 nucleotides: TGCGCCAGCAGCCCAGGACAGGGGACGGATTCACCCCTCCACTTT. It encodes CASSPGQGTDSPLHF.

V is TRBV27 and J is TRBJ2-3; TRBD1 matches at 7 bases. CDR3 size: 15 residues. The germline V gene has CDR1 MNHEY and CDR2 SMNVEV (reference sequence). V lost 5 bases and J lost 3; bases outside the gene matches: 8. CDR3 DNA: TGTGCCAGCAGTGCCCTAACAGGGGTTACAGATACGCAGTATTTT. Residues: CASSALTGVTDTQYF.

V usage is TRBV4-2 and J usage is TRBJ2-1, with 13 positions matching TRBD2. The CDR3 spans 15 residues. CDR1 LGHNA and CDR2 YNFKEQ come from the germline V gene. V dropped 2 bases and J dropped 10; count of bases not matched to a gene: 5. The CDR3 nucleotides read TGTGCCAGCAGCCAATACGGGACTAGCGGGGACGAGCAGTTCTTC. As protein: CASSQYGTSGDEQFF.

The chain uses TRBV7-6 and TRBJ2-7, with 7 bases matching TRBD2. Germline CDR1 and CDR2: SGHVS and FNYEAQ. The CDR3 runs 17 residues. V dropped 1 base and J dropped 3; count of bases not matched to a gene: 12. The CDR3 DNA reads TGTGCCAGCAGCTTAGTCTTTGGGGGGGGGATTTTCTACGAGCAGTACTTC. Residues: CASSLVFGGGIFYEQYF.

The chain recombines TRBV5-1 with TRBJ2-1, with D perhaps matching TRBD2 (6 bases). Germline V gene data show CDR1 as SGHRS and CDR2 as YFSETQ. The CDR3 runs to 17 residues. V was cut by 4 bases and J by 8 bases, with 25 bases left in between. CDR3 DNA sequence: TGCGCCAGCAGCCGGGACTTAGGGTTTGGGGCTGGCGATGAGCAGTTCTTC. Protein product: CASSRDLGFGAGDEQFF.

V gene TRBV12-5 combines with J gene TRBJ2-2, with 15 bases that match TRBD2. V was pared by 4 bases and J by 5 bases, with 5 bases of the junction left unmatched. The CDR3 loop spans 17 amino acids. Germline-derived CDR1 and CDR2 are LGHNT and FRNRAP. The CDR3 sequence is CASGWTSGGVRTGELFF. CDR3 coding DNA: TGTGCTAGTGGTTGGACTAGCGGGGGGGTAAGGACCGGGGAGCTGTTTTTT.

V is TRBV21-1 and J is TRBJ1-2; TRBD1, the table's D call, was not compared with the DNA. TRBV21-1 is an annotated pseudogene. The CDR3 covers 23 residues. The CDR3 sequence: CASSKGGGSPGPGQGPSNYGYTF. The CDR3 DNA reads TGTGCCAGCAGCAAAGGAGGTGGGTCTCCCGGACCGGGACAGGGACCTTCTAACTATGGCTACACCTTC.

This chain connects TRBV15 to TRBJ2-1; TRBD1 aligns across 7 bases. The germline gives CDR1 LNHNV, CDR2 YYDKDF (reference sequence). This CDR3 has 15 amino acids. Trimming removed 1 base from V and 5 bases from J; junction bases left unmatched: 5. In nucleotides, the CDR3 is TGTGCCACCAGCAGAGGAACAGGGGTGAACAATGAGCAGTTCTTC. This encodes CATSRGTGVNNEQFF.

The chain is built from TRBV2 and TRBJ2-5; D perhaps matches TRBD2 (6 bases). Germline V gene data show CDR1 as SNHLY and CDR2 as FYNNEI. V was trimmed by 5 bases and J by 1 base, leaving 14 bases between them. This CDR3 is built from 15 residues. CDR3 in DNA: TGTGCCAGCAGTCCCCCTTTGGGGGGCCAAGAGACCCAGTACTTC. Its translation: CASSPPLGGQETQYF.

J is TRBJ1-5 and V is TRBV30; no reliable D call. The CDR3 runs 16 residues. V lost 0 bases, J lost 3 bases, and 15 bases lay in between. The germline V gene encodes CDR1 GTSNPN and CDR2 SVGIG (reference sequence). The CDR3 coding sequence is TGTGCCTGGAGTGTAATTATCAGGTTTTCCAATCAGCCCCAGCATTTT. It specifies CAWSVIIRFSNQPQHF.

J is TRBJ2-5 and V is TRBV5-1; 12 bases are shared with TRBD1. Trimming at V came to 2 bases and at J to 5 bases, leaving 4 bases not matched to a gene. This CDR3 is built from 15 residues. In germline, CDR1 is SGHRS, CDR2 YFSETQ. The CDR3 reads CASSFGTGGYETQYF. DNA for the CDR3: TGCGCCAGCAGCTTCGGGACAGGGGGCTATGAGACCCAGTACTTC.

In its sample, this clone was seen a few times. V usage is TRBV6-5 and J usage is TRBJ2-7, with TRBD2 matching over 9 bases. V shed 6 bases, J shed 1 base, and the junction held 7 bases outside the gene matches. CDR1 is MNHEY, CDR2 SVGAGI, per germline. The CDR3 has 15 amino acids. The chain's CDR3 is CASSPRAGGSYEQYF. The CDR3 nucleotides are TGTGCCAGCAGCCCAAGAGCGGGGGGTTCCTACGAGCAGTACTTC.

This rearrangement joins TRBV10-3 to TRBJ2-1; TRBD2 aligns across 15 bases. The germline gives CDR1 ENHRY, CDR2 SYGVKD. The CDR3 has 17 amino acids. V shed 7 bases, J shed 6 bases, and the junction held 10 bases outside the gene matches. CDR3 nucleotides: TGTGCCATCATGGGGACTAGCGGGGGGTCAAATTTCAATGAGCAGTTCTTC. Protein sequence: CAIMGTSGGSNFNEQFF.

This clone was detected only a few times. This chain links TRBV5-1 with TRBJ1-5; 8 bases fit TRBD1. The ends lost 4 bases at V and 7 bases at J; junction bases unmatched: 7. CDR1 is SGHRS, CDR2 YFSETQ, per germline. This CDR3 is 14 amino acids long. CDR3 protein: CASSKTGAGQPQHF. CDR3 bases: TGCGCCAGCAGCAAGACAGGGGCAGGACAGCCCCAGCATTTT.

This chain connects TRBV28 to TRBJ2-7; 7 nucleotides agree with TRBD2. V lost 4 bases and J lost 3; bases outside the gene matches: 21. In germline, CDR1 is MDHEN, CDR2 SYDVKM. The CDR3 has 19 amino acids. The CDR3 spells CASSWGSGTTRLILYEQYF. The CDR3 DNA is TGTGCCAGCAGTTGGGGATCCGGGACTACCCGACTAATACTCTACGAGCAGTACTTC.

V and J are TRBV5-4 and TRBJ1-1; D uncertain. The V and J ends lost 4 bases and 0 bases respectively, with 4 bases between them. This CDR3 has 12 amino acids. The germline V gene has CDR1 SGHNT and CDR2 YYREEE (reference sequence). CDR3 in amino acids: CASSTVNTEAFF. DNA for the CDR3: TGTGCCAGCAGCACAGTGAACACTGAAGCTTTCTTT. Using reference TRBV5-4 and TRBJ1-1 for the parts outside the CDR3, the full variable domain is ETGVTQSPTHLIKTRGQQVTLRCSSQSGHNTVSWYQQALGQGPQFIFQYYREEENGRGNFPPRFSGLQFPNYSSELNVNALELDDSALYLCASSTVNTEAFFGQGTRLTVV.

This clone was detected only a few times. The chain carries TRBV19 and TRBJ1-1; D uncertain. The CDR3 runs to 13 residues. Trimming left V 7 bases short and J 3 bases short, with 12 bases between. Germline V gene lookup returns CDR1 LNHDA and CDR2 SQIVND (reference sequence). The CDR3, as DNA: TGTGCCAGTACCGTGGGCGGGTACACTGAAGCTTTCTTT. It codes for CASTVGGYTEAFF.